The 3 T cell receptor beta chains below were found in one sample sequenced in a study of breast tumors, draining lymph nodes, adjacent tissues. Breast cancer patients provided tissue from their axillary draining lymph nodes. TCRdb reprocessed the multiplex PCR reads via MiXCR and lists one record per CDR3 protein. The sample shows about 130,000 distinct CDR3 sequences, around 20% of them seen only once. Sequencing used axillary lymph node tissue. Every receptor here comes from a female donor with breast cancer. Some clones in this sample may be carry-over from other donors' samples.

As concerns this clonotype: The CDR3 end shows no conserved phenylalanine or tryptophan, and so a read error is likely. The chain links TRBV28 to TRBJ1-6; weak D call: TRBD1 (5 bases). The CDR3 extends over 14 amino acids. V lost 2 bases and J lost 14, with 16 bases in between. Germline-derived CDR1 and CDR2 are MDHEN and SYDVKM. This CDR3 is CASSLGGTSDTLHL. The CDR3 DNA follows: TGTGCCAGCAGTTTAGGTGGGACCTCAGACACCCTCCACCTT.

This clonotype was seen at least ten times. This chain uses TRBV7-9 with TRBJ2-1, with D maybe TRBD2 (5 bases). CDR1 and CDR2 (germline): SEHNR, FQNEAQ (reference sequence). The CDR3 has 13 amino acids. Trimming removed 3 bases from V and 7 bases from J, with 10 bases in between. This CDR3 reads CASSFGGPNEQFF. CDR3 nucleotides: TGTGCCAGCAGCTTCGGAGGACCTAATGAGCAGTTCTTC.

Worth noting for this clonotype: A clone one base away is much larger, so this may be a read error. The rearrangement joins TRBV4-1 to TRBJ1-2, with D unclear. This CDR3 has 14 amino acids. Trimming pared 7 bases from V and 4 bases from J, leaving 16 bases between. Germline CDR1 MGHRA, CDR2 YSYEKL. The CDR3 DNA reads TGCGCCAGCAACCCCCCGGCCACGCTCTATGGCTACACCTTC. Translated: CASNPPATLYGYTF.